A selection of T cell receptor beta chains follows, all from one sample in a study of T cells in Graves' hyperthyroidism and ophthalmopathy. TCRdb called the multiplex PCR reads again in MiXCR, with one record for every CDR3 protein. The sample carries 500,000 to 800,000 distinct CDR3 sequences, approximately 42% recorded once. Sequencing input: peripheral blood or thyroid tissue (not recorded which). These receptors originate from an adult man with Graves' disease, either hyperthyroidism or ophthalmopathy (not recorded which). Each CDR3 is given with its conserved first and last residue. Each record gives: clone size, J gene, D gene, V gene, CDR3 protein, CDR3 DNA. D genes are given only for firm matches. Expanded clones are given a class, and other clones once, few, many or no size at all.

clone_size: once
j_call: TRBJ2-7
d_call: NA
v_call: TRBV7-9
cdr3_aa: CASSLGAGRTGDYEQYF
cdr3_nt: TGTGCCAGCAGCTTAGGGGCCGGGCGCACCGGGGACTACGAGCAGTACTTC

clone_size: NA
j_call: TRBJ2-5
d_call: TRBD2
v_call: TRBV7-2
cdr3_aa: CASSPTGLAGEETQYF
cdr3_nt: TGTGCCAGCAGCCCCACCGGACTAGCGGGAGAAGAGACCCAGTACTTC

clone_size: few
j_call: TRBJ2-7
d_call: NA
v_call: TRBV6-1
cdr3_aa: CASSAAPGASSYEQYF
cdr3_nt: TGTGCCAGCAGCGCAGCCCCGGGGGCCAGCTCCTACGAGCAGTACTTC

clone_size: NA
j_call: TRBJ2-7
d_call: TRBD1
v_call: TRBV29-1
cdr3_aa: CSVGRGNRGDYEQYF
cdr3_nt: TGCAGCGTTGGAAGGGGTAACAGGGGCGACTACGAGCAGTACTTC

clone_size: NA
j_call: TRBJ1-1
d_call: NA
v_call: TRBV10-3
cdr3_aa: CATTGVDTEAFF
cdr3_nt: TGTGCTACGACCGGGGTCGACACTGAAGCTTTCTTT

clone_size: NA
j_call: TRBJ2-2
d_call: NA
v_call: TRBV7-9
cdr3_aa: CATSGEWGAAGELFF
cdr3_nt: TGTGCCACCAGTGGTGAATGGGGGGCCGCCGGGGAGCTGTTTTTT

clone_size: NA
j_call: TRBJ2-7
d_call: TRBD1
v_call: TRBV29-1
cdr3_aa: CSVKQGAQYEQYF
cdr3_nt: TGCAGCGTAAAACAGGGGGCTCAATACGAGCAGTACTTC

clone_size: NA
j_call: TRBJ1-3
d_call: NA
v_call: TRBV29-1
cdr3_aa: CSSRGDSGNTIYF
cdr3_nt: TGCAGCAGCCGCGGTGACTCTGGAAACACCATATATTTT

clone_size: NA
j_call: TRBJ2-2
d_call: NA
v_call: TRBV7-9
cdr3_aa: CASSIGGSGTGELFF
cdr3_nt: TGTGCCAGTAGTATAGGAGGGAGCGGAACCGGGGAGCTGTTTTTT

clone_size: NA
j_call: TRBJ1-3
d_call: NA
v_call: TRBV20-1
cdr3_aa: CSACPPGGNTIYF
cdr3_nt: TGCAGTGCTTGCCCCCCGGGTGGAAACACCATATATTTT

clone_size: NA
j_call: TRBJ1-3
d_call: NA
v_call: TRBV5-1
cdr3_aa: CASSHIQSSGNTIYF
cdr3_nt: TGCGCCAGCAGCCACATACAGAGCTCTGGAAACACCATATATTTT

clone_size: NA
j_call: TRBJ2-5
d_call: NA
v_call: TRBV10-3
cdr3_aa: CAISHRESQYF
cdr3_nt: TGTGCCATCAGCCATCGTGAGAGCCAATACTTC

clone_size: NA
j_call: TRBJ1-1
d_call: TRBD1
v_call: TRBV6-5
cdr3_aa: CASSQSPGTVLNTEAFF
cdr3_nt: TGTGCCAGCAGTCAAAGTCCCGGGACAGTGTTGAACACTGAAGCTTTCTTT

clone_size: NA
j_call: TRBJ1-2
d_call: NA
v_call: TRBV10-3
cdr3_aa: CASSEAPQGLDGYTF
cdr3_nt: TGTGCCAGCAGTGAAGCCCCCCAGGGCCTGGATGGCTACACCTTC

clone_size: many
j_call: TRBJ2-7
d_call: NA
v_call: TRBV2
cdr3_aa: CASSSFNEQYF
cdr3_nt: TGTGCCAGCAGCAGCTTTAACGAGCAGTACTTC

clone_size: once
j_call: TRBJ1-2
d_call: TRBD1
v_call: TRBV29-1
cdr3_aa: CSVATGEGYGYTF
cdr3_nt: TGCAGCGTGGCGACAGGGGAAGGCTATGGCTACACCTTC

clone_size: many
j_call: TRBJ1-2
d_call: NA
v_call: TRBV7-9
cdr3_aa: CASSLEGYGYTF
cdr3_nt: TGTGCCAGCAGCTTAGAGGGGTATGGCTACACCTTC

clone_size: few
j_call: TRBJ1-5
d_call: NA
v_call: TRBV7-2
cdr3_aa: CASSYPGNNQPQHF
cdr3_nt: TGTGCCAGCAGTTACCCCGGTAACAATCAGCCCCAGCATTTT

clone_size: NA
j_call: TRBJ1-5
d_call: TRBD1
v_call: TRBV2
cdr3_aa: CASSAQGARPQHF
cdr3_nt: TGTGCCAGCAGCGCACAGGGGGCGAGGCCCCAGCATTTT

clone_size: NA
j_call: TRBJ2-2
d_call: TRBD1
v_call: TRBV7-3
cdr3_aa: CASRPTGVDTGELFF
cdr3_nt: TGTGCCAGCAGACCTACAGGGGTCGACACCGGGGAGCTGTTTTTT

clone_size: NA
j_call: TRBJ1-1
d_call: NA
v_call: TRBV6-5
cdr3_aa: CASRVGSPNTEAFF
cdr3_nt: TGTGCCAGCAGGGTGGGCAGCCCGAACACTGAAGCTTTCTTT

clone_size: many
j_call: TRBJ1-5
d_call: NA
v_call: TRBV7-2
cdr3_aa: CASSFAHNQPQHF
cdr3_nt: TGTGCCAGCAGCTTTGCGCACAATCAGCCCCAGCATTTT

clone_size: few
j_call: TRBJ1-1
d_call: NA
v_call: TRBV7-2
cdr3_aa: CASKGANTEAFF
cdr3_nt: TGTGCCAGCAAGGGCGCGAACACTGAAGCTTTCTTT

clone_size: NA
j_call: TRBJ1-2
d_call: TRBD1
v_call: TRBV5-4
cdr3_aa: CASSLAGQGASGYTF
cdr3_nt: TGTGCCAGCAGCTTGGCTGGACAGGGGGCAAGTGGCTACACCTTC

clone_size: few
j_call: TRBJ1-1
d_call: NA
v_call: TRBV12-3/TRBV12-4
cdr3_aa: CASSLVVGGDTEAFF
cdr3_nt: TGTGCCAGCAGTTTAGTGGTGGGGGGGGACACTGAAGCTTTCTTT

clone_size: NA
j_call: TRBJ1-2
d_call: NA
v_call: TRBV20-1
cdr3_aa: CSARERRSGLHYGYTF
cdr3_nt: TGCAGTGCTAGAGAGAGGAGGTCGGGATTGCACTATGGCTACACCTTC

clone_size: many
j_call: TRBJ1-2
d_call: NA
v_call: TRBV10-3
cdr3_aa: CAISSLLWDSYTF
cdr3_nt: TGTGCCATCAGTTCACTACTGTGGGATAGCTACACCTTC

clone_size: NA
j_call: TRBJ2-5
d_call: TRBD1
v_call: TRBV28
cdr3_aa: CASSPDRVGQYF
cdr3_nt: TGTGCCAGCAGCCCGGACAGGGTGGGACAGTACTTC

clone_size: once
j_call: TRBJ2-5
d_call: NA
v_call: TRBV7-2
cdr3_aa: CASSFIRETQYF
cdr3_nt: TGTGCCAGCAGCTTTATCCGGGAGACCCAGTACTTC

clone_size: many
j_call: TRBJ1-5
d_call: NA
v_call: TRBV12-3/TRBV12-4
cdr3_aa: CASSIPGVQPQHF
cdr3_nt: TGTGCCAGCAGCATCCCCGGTGTTCAGCCCCAGCATTTT

clone_size: many
j_call: TRBJ1-1
d_call: NA
v_call: TRBV15
cdr3_aa: CATSSGFMNTEAFF
cdr3_nt: TGTGCCACCAGCAGTGGGTTCATGAACACTGAAGCTTTCTTT

clone_size: NA
j_call: TRBJ2-6
d_call: NA
v_call: TRBV29-1
cdr3_aa: CSALDTYTEAF
cdr3_nt: TGCAGCGCCCTGGACACCTACACTGAAGCTTTC

clone_size: many
j_call: TRBJ1-4
d_call: NA
v_call: TRBV7-9
cdr3_aa: CASSGLTGRNEKLFF
cdr3_nt: TGTGCCAGCAGCGGACTTACAGGTCGAAATGAAAAACTGTTTTTT

clone_size: many
j_call: TRBJ1-5
d_call: NA
v_call: TRBV24-1
cdr3_aa: CATSDSVSGIHQPQHF
cdr3_nt: TGTGCCACCAGTGATTCTGTTTCGGGGATCCATCAGCCCCAGCATTTT

clone_size: few
j_call: TRBJ2-2
d_call: NA
v_call: TRBV20-1
cdr3_aa: CSTRGENTGELFF
cdr3_nt: TGCAGTACCAGGGGGGAGAACACCGGGGAGCTGTTTTTT

clone_size: many
j_call: TRBJ2-5
d_call: TRBD2
v_call: TRBV2
cdr3_aa: CASSPSGSGRETQYF
cdr3_nt: TGTGCCAGCAGTCCTAGCGGGAGTGGAAGGGAGACCCAGTACTTC

clone_size: NA
j_call: TRBJ2-7
d_call: TRBD2
v_call: TRBV10-3
cdr3_aa: CAISEALTSGRLPYEQYF
cdr3_nt: TGTGCCATCAGCGAGGCTCTGACTAGCGGGAGGCTTCCCTACGAGCAGTACTTC

clone_size: NA
j_call: TRBJ1-3
d_call: NA
v_call: TRBV20-1
cdr3_aa: CSARNPGVGNTIYF
cdr3_nt: TGCAGTGCTAGAAATCCAGGGGTTGGAAACACCATATATTTT

clone_size: few
j_call: TRBJ2-5
d_call: TRBD2
v_call: TRBV5-1
cdr3_aa: CASSNIVAGTQETQYF
cdr3_nt: TGCGCCAGCAGTAATATAGTAGCGGGGACCCAAGAGACCCAGTACTTC

clone_size: NA
j_call: TRBJ1-6
d_call: NA
v_call: TRBV5-1
cdr3_aa: CASSSDTWSSYNSPLHF
cdr3_nt: TGCGCCAGCAGCTCCGACACCTGGAGCTCCTATAATTCACCCCTCCACTTT

clone_size: NA
j_call: TRBJ1-2
d_call: NA
v_call: TRBV6-5
cdr3_aa: CASSYSSAYGYTF
cdr3_nt: TGTGCCAGCAGTTACTCGTCCGCGTATGGCTACACCTTC

clone_size: NA
j_call: TRBJ2-6
d_call: NA
v_call: TRBV5-1
cdr3_aa: CASSLAIGIAGANVLTF
cdr3_nt: TGCGCCAGCAGCTTGGCAATAGGGATAGCTGGGGCCAACGTCCTGACTTTC

clone_size: NA
j_call: TRBJ2-7
d_call: NA
v_call: TRBV2
cdr3_aa: CASSEAVRSYEQYF
cdr3_nt: TGTGCCAGCAGTGAAGCGGTCAGGTCCTACGAGCAGTACTTC

clone_size: NA
j_call: TRBJ1-2
d_call: NA
v_call: TRBV25-1
cdr3_aa: CASRTGAGGYTF
cdr3_nt: TGTGCCAGCAGAACCGGGGCAGGTGGCTACACCTTC

clone_size: NA
j_call: TRBJ1-5
d_call: NA
v_call: TRBV10-2
cdr3_aa: CASSVGGRSNQPQHF
cdr3_nt: TGCGCCAGCAGTGTTGGGGGGCGGTCCAATCAGCCCCAGCATTTT

clone_size: NA
j_call: TRBJ1-2
d_call: NA
v_call: TRBV24-1
cdr3_aa: CATSESGGYTF
cdr3_nt: TGCGCCACCAGTGAGTCCGGAGGCTACACCTTC

clone_size: NA
j_call: TRBJ2-5
d_call: NA
v_call: TRBV25-1
cdr3_aa: CASSTSGETQYF
cdr3_nt: TGTGCCAGCAGTACATCGGGGGAGACCCAGTACTTC

clone_size: few
j_call: TRBJ2-5
d_call: NA
v_call: TRBV7-3
cdr3_aa: CASSRTGTPSETQYF
cdr3_nt: TGTGCCAGCAGCCGCACCGGGACCCCAAGCGAGACCCAGTACTTC

clone_size: NA
j_call: TRBJ2-7
d_call: NA
v_call: TRBV7-9
cdr3_aa: CASSLALQGLGSYEQYF
cdr3_nt: TGTGCCAGCAGCTTAGCTCTTCAGGGGTTGGGCTCCTACGAGCAGTACTTC